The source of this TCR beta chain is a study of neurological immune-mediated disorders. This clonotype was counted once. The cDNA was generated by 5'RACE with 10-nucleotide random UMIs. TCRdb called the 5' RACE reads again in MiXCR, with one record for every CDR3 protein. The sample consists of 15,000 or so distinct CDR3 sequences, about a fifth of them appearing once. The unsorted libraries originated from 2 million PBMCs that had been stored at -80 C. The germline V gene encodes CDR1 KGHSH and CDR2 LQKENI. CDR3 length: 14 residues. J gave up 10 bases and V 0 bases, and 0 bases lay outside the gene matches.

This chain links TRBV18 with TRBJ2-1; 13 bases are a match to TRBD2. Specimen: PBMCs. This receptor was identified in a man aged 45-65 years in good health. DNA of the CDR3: TGTGCCAGCTCACCACCACTAGCGGGAGGGGAGCAGTTCTTC. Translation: CASSPPLAGGEQFF.